Each of the 16 T cell receptor beta chains below was sequenced from the same sample in a study of T cells after somatic rescue of genetic block. Produced via immunoSEQ multiplex PCR; TCRdb's table is partial and in-frame only. The repertoire holds 70,000 or so clones, with around 92% as singletons. Sequenced material: peripheral blood mononuclear cells (PBMCs). These receptor sequences come from a man aged 40-50 years.

This clone was found once. The J gene is TRBJ2-5, the V gene TRBV4-2, with no clear D. The CDR3 consists of 15 residues. V lost 0 bases to trimming and J lost 2 bases, with 10 bases between them. Germline CDR1 reads LGHNA; CDR2 reads YNFKEQ. The CDR3 protein is CASSQDWAEQETQYF. The DNA of the CDR3 is TGTGCCAGCAGCCAAGATTGGGCAGAACAAGAGACCCAGTACTTC.

J is TRBJ1-5 and V is TRBV5-4; 9 bases line up with TRBD1. This CDR3 is 15 amino acids long. Germline lookup yields CDR1 SGHNT and CDR2 YYREEE (reference sequence). With 4 bases clipped from V and 1 base from J, the junction kept 3 bases outside the gene matches. The CDR3 spells CASSEDRGSNQPQHF. The CDR3 nucleotides read TGTGCCAGCAGCGAGGACAGGGGAAGCAATCAGCCCCAGCATTTT.

J is TRBJ1-1 and V is TRBV11-2; D not certain. Germline values: CDR1 SGHAT, CDR2 FQNNGV. The CDR3 runs 13 residues. The V end was cut by 7 bases, the J end by 6 bases, with 15 bases between. CDR3 sequence: CASMKSRGAEAFF. CDR3 in DNA: TGTGCCAGCATGAAAAGCCGGGGAGCTGAAGCTTTCTTT.

The chain joins TRBV27 to TRBJ2-3; D unresolved. Looked up from germline, CDR1 is MNHEY and CDR2 is SMNVEV (reference sequence). V was shortened by 5 bases and J by 4 bases, with 7 bases between the two germline ends. The length of the CDR3 is 12 residues. The CDR3 protein is CASSTQSDTQYF. The CDR3 coding sequence is TGTGCCAGCAGTACTCAATCAGATACGCAGTATTTT.

The chain employs TRBV12-2 and TRBJ2-7; TRBD2 reflects the table's D call only, with no check against the DNA. TRBV12-2 is listed as a pseudogene. This CDR3 contains 15 residues. CDR3 bases: TGTGCAAGTCGCTTGGGTACGGGGTTCTTGTACGAGCAGTACTTC. As protein: CASRLGTGFLYEQYF.

This chain connects TRBV2 to TRBJ2-2; D may be TRBD2 (5 bases). The V and J ends lost 7 bases and 6 bases respectively, with 9 bases between them. This CDR3 has 12 residues. The germline CDR1 and CDR2 sequences are SNHLY and FYNNEI. The CDR3 DNA follows: TGTGCCAGCATTATGGAGGCCGGGGAGCTGTTTTTT. Translated, it gives CASIMEAGELFF.

The gene calls are TRBV29-1 and TRBJ2-2; 9 nucleotides align to TRBD1. The V gene end was trimmed by 5 bases and the J gene end by 0 bases; junction bases not matched to a gene: 1. Germline V gene lookup returns CDR1 SQVTM and CDR2 ANQGSEA. CDR3 size: 14 residues. The CDR3 loop reads CSVRQGANTGELFF. CDR3 nucleotides: TGCAGCGTTCGACAGGGGGCGAACACCGGGGAGCTGTTTTTT.

The genes are TRBV5-1 and TRBJ1-1; no reliable D call. The CDR3 has 13 residues. In germline, CDR1 is SGHRS, CDR2 YFSETQ. V lost 1 base and J lost 4, with 8 bases in between. In DNA, the CDR3 is TGCGCCAGCAGCTTGCCCGCGACCACTGAAGCTTTCTTT. Amino acids: CASSLPATTEAFF. The variable domain in full, with the rest retrieved from reference TRBV5-1 and TRBJ1-1, is KAGVTQTPRYLIKTRGQQVTLSCSPISGHRSVSWYQQTPGQGLQFLFEYFSETQRNKGNFPGRFSGRQFSNSRSEMNVSTLELGDSALYLCASSLPATTEAFFGQGTRLTVV.

The chain recombines TRBV7-6 with TRBJ2-3, with TRBD2 matching over 9 bases. The CDR3 covers 15 residues. Trimming removed 5 bases from V and 2 bases from J; junction bases left unmatched: 5. Germline V lookup: CDR1 SGHVS, CDR2 FNYEAQ. CDR3 in DNA: TGTGCCAGCAGCCGAAGCGGGGGGTACACAGATACGCAGTATTTT. It is translated as CASSRSGGYTDTQYF.

Comments on this clone: At one of its ends the junction is not consistent with the germline gene, which may arise from a read error. The chain has TRBV5-8 and TRBJ2-7; no firm D call. The length of the CDR3 is 12 residues. The germline V gene encodes CDR1 SGHTS and CDR2 YDEGEE. The CDR3 nucleotides read TGTGCCAGCAGCTACCAGGAAGTAATGCAGCACTTC. Its translation is CASSYQEVMQHF.

The chain carries TRBV27 and TRBJ2-5; D is possibly TRBD1 or TRBD2 (6 bases each). The CDR3 runs 16 residues. Germline V gene data show CDR1 as MNHEY and CDR2 as SMNVEV (reference sequence). V shed 2 bases and J shed 0 bases, with 13 bases lying between them. CDR3: CASSLPDGGHQETQYF. The DNA of the CDR3 is TGTGCCAGCAGTTTACCCGACGGGGGCCACCAAGAGACCCAGTACTTC.

The V gene is TRBV7-9, the J gene TRBJ2-3; TRBD2 aligns across 10 bases. The V segment lost 5 bases and the J segment 7 bases; nucleotides outside the gene matches: 15. The CDR3 is 17 amino acids. Germline loops: CDR1 SEHNR, CDR2 FQNEAQ (reference sequence). CDR3 in DNA: TGTGCCAGCAGCCCCCGCGGGCTAGCGGGAGAGGAGTATACGCAGTATTTT. Protein sequence: CASSPRGLAGEEYTQYF.

The chain uses TRBV6-1 and TRBJ2-2; a weak D match, TRBD1 (6 bases). Germline CDR1 and CDR2: MNHNS and SASEGT. Deletions cut 4 bases from V and 3 bases from J, with 9 bases between. The length of the CDR3 is 14 residues. Written as DNA, the CDR3 is TGTGCCAGCAGTGGATACAGGGACACCGGGGAGCTGTTTTTT. It is translated as CASSGYRDTGELFF.

CDR3 sequence reads: CASSPNEGYTF. The CDR3 DNA is TGTGCCAGCTCACCCAACGAGGGCTACACCTTC. This chain uses TRBV18 with TRBJ1-2; D ambiguous. Trimming pared 3 bases from V and 8 bases from J, leaving 7 bases between. Germline-derived CDR1 and CDR2 are KGHSH and LQKENI. The CDR3 is 11 residues long.

The chain's CDR3 is CASSLVPSETQYF. CDR3 nucleotide sequence: TGTGCCAGCAGCTTAGTCCCCTCAGAGACCCAGTACTTC. The V and J genes are TRBV7-2 and TRBJ2-5; D is unclear. Germline CDR1 is SGHTA and CDR2 is FQGNSA. The CDR3 length is 13 residues. V was trimmed by 1 base and J by 4 bases, leaving 7 bases between them.

The chain employs TRBV28 and TRBJ2-5; D ambiguous. From germline, CDR1 is MDHEN and CDR2 SYDVKM. V lost 6 bases to trimming and J lost 1 base, with 12 bases between them. The CDR3 contains 14 residues. The CDR3, as DNA: TGTGCCAGCAGCCCCTCTCTTGGCCAAGAGACCCAGTACTTC. Translated: CASSPSLGQETQYF.